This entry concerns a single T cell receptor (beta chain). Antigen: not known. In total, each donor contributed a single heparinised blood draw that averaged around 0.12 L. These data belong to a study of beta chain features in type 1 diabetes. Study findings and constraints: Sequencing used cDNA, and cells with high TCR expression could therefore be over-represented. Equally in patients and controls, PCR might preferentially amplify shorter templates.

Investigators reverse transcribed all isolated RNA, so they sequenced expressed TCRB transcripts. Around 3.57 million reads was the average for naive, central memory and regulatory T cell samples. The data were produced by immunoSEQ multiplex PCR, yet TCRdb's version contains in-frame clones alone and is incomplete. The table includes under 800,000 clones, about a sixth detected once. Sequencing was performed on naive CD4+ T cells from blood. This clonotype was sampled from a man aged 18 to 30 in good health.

CDR3 sequence: CAISVQGLLLTYEQYF. CDR3 nucleotide sequence: TGTGCCATCAGTGTTCAGGGTCTCCTACTTACCTACGAGCAGTACTTC. This chain joins TRBV10-3 and TRBJ2-7; tentative D call: TRBD1 (5 bases). Germline lookup yields CDR1 ENHRY and CDR2 SYGVKD. The CDR3 is 16 amino acids. Trimming took 4 bases from V and 2 from J, leaving 18 bases between them.